This is a list of T cell receptor beta chains from one sample in a study of T cells in Graves' hyperthyroidism and ophthalmopathy. TCRdb fed the multiplex PCR reads into MiXCR, producing one record per CDR3 protein. This sample has roughly 710,000 distinct CDR3 sequences, with over 35% found just once. Material for sequencing was blood. The source is a middle-aged woman with Graves' hyperthyroidism. Both conserved end residues are part of each CDR3. The D gene is left open where the match is weak. Size values are once, few and many counts, or a class for expanded clones, and some rows have none.

clone size: many; J gene: TRBJ1-5; V gene: TRBV7-2; D gene: .; CDR3 protein: CASSQDEVQPQHF; CDR3 DNA: TGCGCCAGCAGCCAAGATGAGGTTCAGCCCCAGCATTTT
clone size: many; J gene: TRBJ2-7; V gene: TRBV19; D gene: .; CDR3 protein: CASSSSGISYEQYF; CDR3 DNA: TGTGCCAGTAGTTCCTCCGGGATCTCCTACGAGCAGTACTTC
clone size: few; J gene: TRBJ2-2; V gene: TRBV20-1; D gene: .; CDR3 protein: CSARDLGASTGELFF; CDR3 DNA: TGCAGTGCTAGAGATCTAGGAGCGAGCACCGGGGAGCTGTTTTTT
clone size: .; J gene: TRBJ1-3; V gene: TRBV7-2; D gene: .; CDR3 protein: CASSREGGGNTIYF; CDR3 DNA: TGTGCCAGCAGCCGAGAGGGAGGTGGAAACACCATATATTTT
clone size: .; J gene: TRBJ2-7; V gene: TRBV7-6; D gene: .; CDR3 protein: CASSPRNREVHEQYF; CDR3 DNA: TGTGCCAGCTCACCACGAAACAGGGAGGTCCACGAGCAGTACTTC
clone size: many; J gene: TRBJ2-5; V gene: TRBV3-1; D gene: .; CDR3 protein: CASRRQGRQETQYF; CDR3 DNA: TGTGCCAGCAGACGGCAGGGGAGGCAAGAGACCCAGTACTTC
clone size: few; J gene: TRBJ1-1; V gene: TRBV9; D gene: .; CDR3 protein: CASSGPGRADTEAFF; CDR3 DNA: TGTGCCAGCAGCGGCCCCGGCAGGGCCGACACTGAAGCTTTCTTT
clone size: .; J gene: TRBJ2-3; V gene: TRBV15; D gene: TRBD2; CDR3 protein: CATSIRTSGGGSDTQYF; CDR3 DNA: TGTGCCACCAGCATCAGGACTAGCGGGGGGGGGTCAGATACGCAGTATTTT
clone size: .; J gene: TRBJ2-3; V gene: TRBV2; D gene: .; CDR3 protein: CASCVYPSSTDTQYF; CDR3 DNA: TGTGCCAGCTGCGTATACCCGTCTAGCACAGATACGCAGTATTTT
clone size: few; J gene: TRBJ2-5; V gene: TRBV29-1; D gene: .; CDR3 protein: CSVETPESPMETQYF; CDR3 DNA: TGCAGCGTTGAGACCCCTGAATCTCCCATGGAGACCCAGTACTTC
clone size: .; J gene: TRBJ1-5; V gene: TRBV7-9; D gene: .; CDR3 protein: CASSQRDQGNQPQHF; CDR3 DNA: TGTGCCAGCAGCCAGCGGGATCAGGGCAATCAGCCCCAGCATTTT
clone size: many; J gene: TRBJ2-7; V gene: TRBV7-9; D gene: TRBD2; CDR3 protein: CASTGDYLYEQYF; CDR3 DNA: TGTGCCAGCACGGGGGACTACCTATACGAGCAGTACTTC
clone size: .; J gene: TRBJ2-5; V gene: TRBV7-9; D gene: .; CDR3 protein: CASSSSGEVETQYF; CDR3 DNA: TGTGCCAGCAGCTCGTCAGGGGAGGTAGAGACCCAGTACTTC
clone size: .; J gene: TRBJ2-2; V gene: TRBV6-6; D gene: .; CDR3 protein: CASTDASGADGELFF; CDR3 DNA: TGTGCCTCAACCGATGCCTCTGGGGCAGACGGGGAGCTGTTTTTT
clone size: few; J gene: TRBJ1-1; V gene: TRBV30; D gene: .; CDR3 protein: CAWRTRVNTEAFF; CDR3 DNA: TGTGCCTGGAGGACACGAGTGAACACTGAAGCTTTCTTT
clone size: .; J gene: TRBJ2-7; V gene: TRBV7-6; D gene: .; CDR3 protein: CASSPLGRLSSGTYNYEQYF; CDR3 DNA: TGTGCCAGCAGCCCCCTGGGGAGGCTAAGTTCCGGGACGTACAACTACGAGCAGTACTTC
clone size: .; J gene: TRBJ1-2; V gene: TRBV6-5; D gene: TRBD1; CDR3 protein: CAGWTGEVDGYTF; CDR3 DNA: TGTGCCGGCTGGACAGGGGAAGTTGATGGCTACACCTTC
clone size: .; J gene: TRBJ2-3; V gene: TRBV19; D gene: .; CDR3 protein: CASSIDPGTSGTQYF; CDR3 DNA: TGTGCCAGTAGTATAGATCCCGGGACATCAGGAACGCAGTATTTT
clone size: many; J gene: TRBJ2-6; V gene: TRBV7-9; D gene: .; CDR3 protein: CASSLREPGANVLTF; CDR3 DNA: TGTGCCAGCAGCTTACGGGAACCTGGGGCCAACGTCCTGACTTTC
clone size: .; J gene: TRBJ1-6; V gene: TRBV12-3/TRBV12-4; D gene: .; CDR3 protein: CASSPQGSVDSPLHF; CDR3 DNA: TGTGCCAGCAGCCCCCAGGGGTCGGTGGATTCACCCCTCCACTTT
clone size: many; J gene: TRBJ1-1; V gene: TRBV25-1; D gene: TRBD1; CDR3 protein: CARRTGGTEAFF; CDR3 DNA: TGTGCCAGGCGAACAGGGGGCACTGAAGCTTTCTTT
clone size: .; J gene: TRBJ2-5; V gene: TRBV7-9; D gene: TRBD1; CDR3 protein: CASSHAGTGGEETQYF; CDR3 DNA: TGTGCCAGCAGCCATGCTGGGACAGGGGGGGAAGAGACCCAGTACTTC
clone size: .; J gene: TRBJ1-6; V gene: TRBV14; D gene: TRBD1; CDR3 protein: CASSLWTGFGSPLHF; CDR3 DNA: TGTGCCAGCAGCCTGTGGACAGGGTTTGGATCACCCCTCCACTTT
clone size: many; J gene: TRBJ1-5; V gene: TRBV5-8; D gene: .; CDR3 protein: CASSLWPQHF; CDR3 DNA: TGTGCCAGCAGCTTATGGCCCCAGCATTTT
clone size: few; J gene: TRBJ2-7; V gene: TRBV11-2; D gene: .; CDR3 protein: CASSSGRGNYEQYF; CDR3 DNA: TGTGCCAGCAGCTCCGGACGTGGGAACTACGAGCAGTACTTC
clone size: many; J gene: TRBJ1-6; V gene: TRBV7-2; D gene: .; CDR3 protein: CASSPGWSSYNSPLHF; CDR3 DNA: TGTGCCAGCAGCCCAGGATGGAGCTCCTATAATTCACCCCTCCACTTT
clone size: .; J gene: TRBJ2-7; V gene: TRBV3-1; D gene: TRBD1; CDR3 protein: CASSRGQGVTF; CDR3 DNA: TGTGCCAGCAGCCGGGGACAGGGTGTAACTTTC
clone size: few; J gene: TRBJ1-6; V gene: TRBV4-1; D gene: .; CDR3 protein: CASSQPDRLNSPLHF; CDR3 DNA: TGCGCCAGCAGCCAACCCGACAGGTTGAATTCACCCCTCCACTTT
clone size: .; J gene: TRBJ1-5; V gene: TRBV19; D gene: .; CDR3 protein: CASTGQFNQPQHF; CDR3 DNA: TGTGCCAGTACAGGACAGTTCAATCAGCCCCAGCATTTT
clone size: .; J gene: TRBJ2-2; V gene: TRBV2; D gene: TRBD1; CDR3 protein: CASREGQGNTGELFF; CDR3 DNA: TGTGCCAGCAGGGAGGGACAGGGGAACACCGGGGAGCTGTTTTTT
clone size: many; J gene: TRBJ1-2; V gene: TRBV29-1; D gene: .; CDR3 protein: CSVTGLGQMFYGYTF; CDR3 DNA: TGCAGCGTGACAGGTTTGGGTCAGATGTTCTATGGCTACACCTTC
clone size: many; J gene: TRBJ1-3; V gene: TRBV5-6; D gene: .; CDR3 protein: CASSALDFLHTSGNTIYF; CDR3 DNA: TGTGCCAGCAGTGCCCTTGACTTTCTACACACCTCTGGAAACACCATATATTTT
clone size: few; J gene: TRBJ2-3; V gene: TRBV7-2; D gene: .; CDR3 protein: CASSTEGTDTQYF; CDR3 DNA: TGCGCCAGCAGTACTGAGGGCACAGATACGCAGTATTTT
clone size: many; J gene: TRBJ2-5; V gene: TRBV19; D gene: .; CDR3 protein: CASSIRQTQETQYF; CDR3 DNA: TGTGCCAGTAGTATCCGACAGACCCAAGAGACCCAGTACTTC
clone size: few; J gene: TRBJ1-1; V gene: TRBV10-3; D gene: .; CDR3 protein: CAIRWTENTEAFF; CDR3 DNA: TGTGCCATCAGGTGGACAGAGAACACTGAAGCTTTCTTT
clone size: many; J gene: TRBJ2-5; V gene: TRBV10-1; D gene: .; CDR3 protein: CASSESGAGETQYF; CDR3 DNA: TGCGCCAGCAGTGAGTCGGGTGCGGGAGAGACCCAGTACTTC